These 21 T cell receptor beta chains came from one sample sequenced in a study of shared clonotypes between healthy human individuals (dated by TCRdb to the early 2020s). Library preparation was by the immunoSEQ multiplex PCR assay. Held by TCRdb, this immuneACCESS table contains in-frame sequences only and omits some clones. Under half of the omission traces to an unresolved V gene where checked; the cause of the rest is unknown. Counted in this sample were approximately 1,000,000 clones; about 72% of them appeared once. 0.7% to 0.95% of the sample rests with the top ten. What was sequenced was memory CD4+ T cells from PBMCs. The cell subset or site label corresponds to: CD45RA-negative fraction. The receptors here all came from a man between 18 and 35 years old in good health. Some clones in this sample may be carry-over from other donors' samples.

The chain is built from TRBV10-2 and TRBJ2-2; 7 bases match TRBD2. Per the germline V gene, CDR1 is WSHSY and CDR2 is SAAADI. CDR3 length: 15 amino acids. With V trimmed by 6 bases and J by 5 bases, 9 bases remained unmatched. CDR3: CASSPGLVGTGELFF. CDR3 coding DNA: TGCGCCAGCAGCCCCGGACTAGTGGGGACCGGGGAGCTGTTTTTT.

The chain couples TRBV9 to TRBJ1-2; 8 bases are a match to TRBD1. The CDR3 loop spans 15 amino acids. Germline V gene sequence: CDR1 SGDLS, CDR2 YYNGEE. J lost 6 bases, V lost 3 bases, and 10 bases had no gene match. CDR3 amino acids: CASSAQTGEVDGYTF. For the CDR3, the DNA is TGTGCCAGCAGCGCGCAGACAGGGGAAGTGGATGGCTACACCTTC.

V gene TRBV11-2 combines with J gene TRBJ2-1; 14 bases fit TRBD2. The CDR3 has 16 residues. In germline, CDR1 is SGHAT, CDR2 FQNNGV. The J segment lost 10 bases and the V segment lost 6 bases, leaving 11 bases of the junction unmatched. The CDR3 nucleotides read TGTGCCAGCAGACCCCCGGGACTAGCGGGAGTGGGAGAGCAGTTCTTC. It specifies CASRPPGLAGVGEQFF.

This clone was recorded many times. Distinct nucleotide sequences in the sample also encode this CDR3. The chain joins TRBV2 to TRBJ1-1; D remains unclear. The germline CDR1 and CDR2 sequences are SNHLY and FYNNEI. The CDR3 covers 12 residues. The V end lost 7 bases, the J end lost 1 base, and 7 bases lay between the germline ends. The CDR3 sequence is CASNRANTEAFF. CDR3 nucleotides: TGTGCCAGCAATCGGGCGAACACTGAAGCTTTCTTT.

CDR3 region: CASSYPQGWQPQHF. CDR3 sequence (DNA): TGTGCCAGCAGTTACCCACAGGGATGGCAGCCCCAGCATTTT. The chain links TRBV6-6 to TRBJ1-5; perhaps TRBD1 as D (6 bases). Germline loops: CDR1 MNHNY, CDR2 SVGAGI (reference sequence). V lost 2 bases to trimming and J lost 7 bases, with 12 bases between them. The CDR3 covers 14 residues.

This chain links TRBV9 with TRBJ2-2; 8 nucleotides align to TRBD2. Trimming took 0 bases from V and 1 from J; bases not matched to a gene: 5. CDR3 size: 17 residues. The germline CDR1 and CDR2 sequences are SGDLS and YYNGEE. CDR3 residues: CASSVGGLAGNTGELFF. The CDR3 nucleotides are TGTGCCAGCAGCGTAGGAGGTCTAGCGGGGAACACCGGGGAGCTGTTTTTT.

The rearrangement uses TRBV2 and TRBJ1-2; 8 bases fit TRBD1. The CDR3 contains 13 residues. V lost 1 base and J lost 8; bases outside the gene matches: 3. Germline V CDR1 and CDR2: SNHLY, FYNNEI. CDR3 sequence reads: CASSEGAGGGYTF. CDR3 sequence (DNA): TGTGCCAGCAGTGAAGGGGCAGGGGGCGGCTACACCTTC.

In DNA form, the CDR3 reads TGTGCCAGCAGTTTAAGGGACCAAAACATTCAGTACTTC. This translates into CASSLRDQNIQYF. The chain couples TRBV28 to TRBJ2-4; D might be TRBD1 or TRBD2, each matching 5 bases. CDR3 length equals 13 residues. Trimming took 2 bases from V and 5 from J, leaving 7 bases between them. Germline CDR1 MDHEN, CDR2 SYDVKM.

J is TRBJ2-5 and V is TRBV19, with D unresolved. The V end lost 3 bases, the J end lost 4 bases, and 9 bases lay between the germline ends. CDR3 size: 13 residues. The germline V gene encodes CDR1 LNHDA and CDR2 SQIVND (reference sequence). CDR3 nucleotides: TGTGCCAGTAGTATGGGCTTGGTAGAGACCCAGTACTTC. Translating gives CASSMGLVETQYF.

This chain connects TRBV14 to TRBJ1-4; D perhaps matches TRBD1 (5 bases). This CDR3 is built from 13 residues. Per germline, CDR1 SGHDN and CDR2 FVKESK. Deletions cut 0 bases from V and 11 bases from J, with 10 bases between. The CDR3 reads CASSQDLEGKLFF. The CDR3 region has the DNA TGTGCCAGCAGCCAAGATCTCGAGGGGAAACTGTTTTTT.

V gene TRBV29-1 combines with J gene TRBJ1-1; 8 nucleotides line up with TRBD1. The V segment lost 5 bases and the J segment 4 bases; nucleotides outside the gene matches: 3. This CDR3 is 12 amino acids long. The germline V gene has CDR1 SQVTM and CDR2 ANQGSEA. The CDR3 here is CSVHRGATEAFF. The CDR3, as DNA: TGCAGCGTTCACAGGGGGGCCACTGAAGCTTTCTTT.

This sequence joins TRBV6-6 and TRBJ2-3; 10 positions match TRBD2. The CDR3 is 16 residues long. With 6 bases clipped from V and 5 bases from J, the junction kept 11 bases outside the gene matches. Germline CDR1 is MNHNY and CDR2 is SVGAGI (reference sequence). For the CDR3, the DNA is TGTGCCAGCAGGCCCCCCGCTAGCGGGAGTTTAGATACGCAGTATTTT. Its translation is CASRPPASGSLDTQYF.

This chain joins TRBV28 and TRBJ2-2; 10 nucleotides line up with TRBD2. The germline CDR1 and CDR2 sequences are MDHEN and SYDVKM. This CDR3 comprises 15 residues. The trim removed 8 bases at V and 4 bases at J, leaving 7 bases unmatched. The CDR3 sequence is CASAPSGSGTGELFF. The CDR3 coding sequence is TGTGCCAGCGCCCCTAGCGGGAGTGGCACCGGGGAGCTGTTTTTT.

The chain carries TRBV11-1 and TRBJ1-1; no reliable D call. Germline V CDR1 and CDR2: SGHAT, FQDESV (reference sequence). The CDR3 extends over 14 amino acids. The V end lost 5 bases, the J end lost 6 bases, and 16 bases lay between the germline ends. CDR3 sequence (DNA): TGTGCCAGCAGCCGCACGCGGGGTTTGCCTGAAGCTTTCTTT. Residues: CASSRTRGLPEAFF.

The chain recombines TRBV29-1 with TRBJ2-2, with 7 bases that match TRBD1. Germline V gene sequence: CDR1 SQVTM, CDR2 ANQGSEA. This CDR3 has 13 amino acids. V dropped 6 bases and J dropped 6; count of bases not matched to a gene: 7. CDR3 nucleotides: TGCAGCGTGGCGACAGGGTGGCCCGGGGAGCTGTTTTTT. Translated: CSVATGWPGELFF.

The J gene is TRBJ1-4, the V gene TRBV7-6, with a possible D match to TRBD1 (6 bases). Trimming took 5 bases from V and 8 from J, leaving 9 bases between them. The germline CDR1 and CDR2 sequences are SGHVS and FNYEAQ. This CDR3 contains 12 residues. The CDR3 coding sequence is TGTGCCAGCAGCCGGAGGGGGGAAAAACTGTTTTTT. Amino acid sequence: CASSRRGEKLFF.

The table lists this clone with a few counts. The gene calls are TRBV5-1 and TRBJ1-5; TRBD1 might be the D (5 bases). Germline V gives CDR1 SGHRS, CDR2 YFSETQ. V was clipped by 0 bases and J by 1 base, with 11 bases between them. This CDR3 has 16 residues. CDR3 residues: CASSLGPGFSNQPQHF. Written as DNA, the CDR3 is TGCGCCAGCAGCTTGGGGCCAGGGTTCAGCAATCAGCCCCAGCATTTT.

The rearrangement uses TRBV7-6 and TRBJ2-2; tentatively, D is TRBD1 or TRBD2 (5 bases each). The CDR3 is 17 residues long. Trimming shortened V by 5 bases and J by 0 bases, and 16 bases separated the two germline ends. CDR1 and CDR2 (germline): SGHVS, FNYEAQ. DNA for the CDR3: TGTGCCAGCAGCGAAACGGGACCCCCCCCGAACACCGGGGAGCTGTTTTTT. Translated: CASSETGPPPNTGELFF.

The chain combines TRBV7-2 with TRBJ2-1; possibly TRBD1 for D (6 bases). The CDR3 has 15 residues. Germline V gives CDR1 SGHTA, CDR2 FQGNSA. Trimming took off 5 bases at V and 11 bases at J, with 22 bases between the two ends. DNA of the CDR3: TGTGCCAGCAGCCCCCGAAGAGGGGACACAGAGCAGCAGTTCTTC. It translates to CASSPRRGDTEQQFF.

V and J are TRBV18 and TRBJ2-7, with 7 bases fitting TRBD2. J was trimmed by 5 bases and V by 0 bases; bases with no gene match: 13. The CDR3 totals 17 residues. The germline gives CDR1 KGHSH, CDR2 LQKENI. This chain's CDR3 is CASSPPGGGGIIDEQYF. In nucleotides, the CDR3 is TGTGCCAGCTCACCACCGGGGGGGGGTGGAATAATCGACGAGCAGTACTTC.

The chain carries TRBV10-3 and TRBJ1-6; 7 nucleotides line up with TRBD1. The germline V gene has CDR1 ENHRY and CDR2 SYGVKD. With 6 bases clipped from V and 10 bases from J, the junction kept 12 bases outside the gene matches. The CDR3 has 15 amino acids. The CDR3 is CAISKGTQGGSPLHF. The CDR3 DNA is TGTGCCATCAGCAAAGGGACTCAGGGGGGATCACCCCTCCACTTT.